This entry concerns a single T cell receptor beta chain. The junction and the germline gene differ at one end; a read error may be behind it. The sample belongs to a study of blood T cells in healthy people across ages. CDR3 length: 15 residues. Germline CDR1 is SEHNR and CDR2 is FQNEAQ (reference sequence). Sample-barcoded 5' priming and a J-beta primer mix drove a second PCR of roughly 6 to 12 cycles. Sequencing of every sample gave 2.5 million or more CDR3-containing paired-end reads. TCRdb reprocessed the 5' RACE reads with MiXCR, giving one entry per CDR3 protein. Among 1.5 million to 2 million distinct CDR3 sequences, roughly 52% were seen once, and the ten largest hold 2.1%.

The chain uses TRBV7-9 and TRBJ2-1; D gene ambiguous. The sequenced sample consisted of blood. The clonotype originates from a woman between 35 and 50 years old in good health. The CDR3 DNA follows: TGTGCCGGCAGCTTATCTGTCGAAGGGTACAATGAGCAGTTCTTC. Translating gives CAGSLSVEGYNEQFF.